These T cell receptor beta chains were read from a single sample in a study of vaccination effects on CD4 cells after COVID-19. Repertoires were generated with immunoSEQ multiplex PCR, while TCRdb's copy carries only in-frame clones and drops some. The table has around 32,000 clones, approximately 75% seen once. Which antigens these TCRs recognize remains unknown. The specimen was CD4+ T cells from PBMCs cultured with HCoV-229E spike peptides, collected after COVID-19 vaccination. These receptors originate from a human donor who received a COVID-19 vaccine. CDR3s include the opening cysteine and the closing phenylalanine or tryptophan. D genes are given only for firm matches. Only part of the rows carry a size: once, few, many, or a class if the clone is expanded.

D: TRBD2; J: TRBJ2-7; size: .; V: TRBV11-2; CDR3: CASSVSGTSGTYEQYF; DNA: TGTGCCAGCAGCGTCTCCGGGACTAGCGGGACCTACGAGCAGTACTTC
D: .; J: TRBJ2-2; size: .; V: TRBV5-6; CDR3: CASSLALGRPTGELFF; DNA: TGTGCCAGCAGCTTGGCCCTGGGACGCCCGACCGGGGAGCTGTTTTTT
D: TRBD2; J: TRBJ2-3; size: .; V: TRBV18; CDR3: CASSPGTSGRYGDTQYF; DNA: TGTGCCAGCTCACCAGGGACTAGCGGGAGGTATGGAGATACGCAGTATTTT
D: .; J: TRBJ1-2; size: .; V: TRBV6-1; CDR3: CASSEHFAGGYTF; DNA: TGTGCCAGCAGTGAACATTTCGCCGGGGGCTACACCTTC
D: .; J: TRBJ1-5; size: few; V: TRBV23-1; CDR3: CASSSTADRRQPQHF; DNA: TGCGCCAGCTCGTCAACGGCGGACAGACGTCAGCCCCAGCATTTT
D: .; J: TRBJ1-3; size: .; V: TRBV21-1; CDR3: CASSLAGSGNTIYF; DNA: TGTGCCAGCAGCCTAGCGGGGTCTGGAAACACCATATATTTT
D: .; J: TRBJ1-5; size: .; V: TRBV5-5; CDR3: CASTGQYSNQPQHF; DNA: TGTGCCAGCACAGGACAGTATAGCAATCAGCCCCAGCATTTT
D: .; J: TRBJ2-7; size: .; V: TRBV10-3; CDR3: CAISIGSSYEQYF; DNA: TGTGCCATCAGTATAGGGAGCTCCTACGAGCAGTACTTC
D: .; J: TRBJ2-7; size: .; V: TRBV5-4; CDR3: CASSLAAASSYEQYF; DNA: TGTGCCAGCAGCTTGGCCGCGGCTAGCTCCTACGAGCAGTACTTC
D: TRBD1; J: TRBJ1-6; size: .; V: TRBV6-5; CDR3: CASSQTGTGPSPLHF; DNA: TGTGCCAGCAGCCAAACCGGGACAGGGCCTTCACCCCTCCACTTT
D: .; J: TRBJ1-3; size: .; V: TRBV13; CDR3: CASSPFSGNTIYF; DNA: TGTGCCAGCAGCCCCTTCTCTGGAAACACCATATATTTT
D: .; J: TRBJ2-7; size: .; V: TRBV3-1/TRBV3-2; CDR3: CASSQDSRYEQYF; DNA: TGTGCCAGCAGCCAAGACTCCAGGTACGAGCAGTACTTC
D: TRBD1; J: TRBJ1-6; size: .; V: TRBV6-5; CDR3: CASSYQGQVDNSPLHF; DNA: TGTGCCAGCAGCTACCAGGGACAGGTGGATAATTCACCCCTCCACTTT
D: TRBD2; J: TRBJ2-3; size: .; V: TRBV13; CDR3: CASSLVLDPNSGSRTDTQYF; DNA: TGTGCCAGCAGCTTAGTTCTCGACCCGAATAGCGGGAGTCGGACAGATACGCAGTATTTT
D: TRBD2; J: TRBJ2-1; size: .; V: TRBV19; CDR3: CASSPTSVYNEQFF; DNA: TGTGCCAGTAGCCCTACTAGCGTGTACAATGAGCAGTTCTTC
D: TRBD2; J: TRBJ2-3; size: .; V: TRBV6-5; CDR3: CASSYSSGRGTDTQYF; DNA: TGTGCCAGCAGTTACTCGAGCGGGAGGGGCACAGATACGCAGTATTTT
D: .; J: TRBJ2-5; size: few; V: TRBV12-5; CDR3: CASGFALGGETQYF; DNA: TGTGCTAGTGGTTTCGCCCTCGGGGGCGAGACCCAGTACTTC
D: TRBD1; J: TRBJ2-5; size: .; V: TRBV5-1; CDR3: CASSLWGQGRQETQYF; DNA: TGCGCCAGCAGCTTGTGGGGACAGGGTCGCCAAGAGACCCAGTACTTC
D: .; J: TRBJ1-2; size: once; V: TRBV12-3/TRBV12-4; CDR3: CASSGRTAYGYTF; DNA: TGTGCCAGCAGCGGCCGGACGGCTTATGGCTACACCTTC
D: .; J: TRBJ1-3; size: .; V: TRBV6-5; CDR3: CASSYGPGDSGNTIYF; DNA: TGTGCCAGCAGTTACGGCCCTGGGGACTCTGGAAACACCATATATTTT
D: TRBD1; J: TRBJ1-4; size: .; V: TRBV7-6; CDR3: CASSPMDRGGEKLFF; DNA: TGTGCCAGCAGCCCAATGGACAGGGGGGGTGAAAAACTGTTTTTT
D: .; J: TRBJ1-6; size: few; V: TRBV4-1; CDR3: CASSQGVQINSPLHF; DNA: TGCGCCAGCAGCCAAGGAGTCCAGATTAATTCACCCCTCCACTTT
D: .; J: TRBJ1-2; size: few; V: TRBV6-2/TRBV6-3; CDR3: CASSSSVNYGYTF; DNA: .
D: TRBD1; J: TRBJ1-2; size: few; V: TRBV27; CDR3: CASSSGQGEAYTF; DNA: TGTGCCAGCAGTTCGGGACAGGGGGAGGCCTACACCTTC
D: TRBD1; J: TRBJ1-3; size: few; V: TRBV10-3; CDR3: CATQTGAFSGNTIYF; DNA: TGTGCCACACAAACAGGGGCCTTCTCTGGAAACACCATATATTTT
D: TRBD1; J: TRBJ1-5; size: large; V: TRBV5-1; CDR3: CASSMGQNQPQHF; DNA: TGCGCCAGCAGCATGGGACAGAATCAGCCCCAGCATTTT
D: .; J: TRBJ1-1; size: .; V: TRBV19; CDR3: CASSPPGYTEAFF; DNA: TGTGCCAGTAGCCCCCCGGGTTACACTGAAGCTTTCTTT
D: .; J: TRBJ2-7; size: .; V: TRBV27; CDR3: CASSSYRENEQYF; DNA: TGTGCCAGCAGCTCCTACAGGGAAAACGAGCAGTACTTC
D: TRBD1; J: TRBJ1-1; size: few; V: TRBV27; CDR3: CASSPDRGGNTEAFF; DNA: TGTGCCAGCAGCCCGGACAGGGGAGGAAACACTGAAGCTTTCTTT
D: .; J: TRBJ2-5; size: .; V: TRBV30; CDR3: CAWRREVETQYF; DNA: TGTGCCTGGAGGAGAGAAGTTGAGACCCAGTACTTC